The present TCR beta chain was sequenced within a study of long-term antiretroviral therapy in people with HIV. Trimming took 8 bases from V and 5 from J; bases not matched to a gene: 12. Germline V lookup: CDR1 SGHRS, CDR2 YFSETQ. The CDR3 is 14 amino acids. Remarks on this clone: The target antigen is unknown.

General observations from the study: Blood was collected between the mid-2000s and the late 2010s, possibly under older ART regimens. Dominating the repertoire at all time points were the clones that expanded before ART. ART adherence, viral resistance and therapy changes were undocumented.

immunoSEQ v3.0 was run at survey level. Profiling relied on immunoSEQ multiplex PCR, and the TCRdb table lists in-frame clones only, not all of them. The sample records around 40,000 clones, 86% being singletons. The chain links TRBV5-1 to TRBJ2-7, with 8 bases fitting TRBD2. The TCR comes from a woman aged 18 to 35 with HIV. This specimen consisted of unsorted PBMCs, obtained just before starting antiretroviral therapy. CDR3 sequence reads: CASSTGTSLDEQYF. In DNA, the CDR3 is TGCGCCAGTTCCACCGGGACTAGTCTCGACGAGCAGTACTTC.